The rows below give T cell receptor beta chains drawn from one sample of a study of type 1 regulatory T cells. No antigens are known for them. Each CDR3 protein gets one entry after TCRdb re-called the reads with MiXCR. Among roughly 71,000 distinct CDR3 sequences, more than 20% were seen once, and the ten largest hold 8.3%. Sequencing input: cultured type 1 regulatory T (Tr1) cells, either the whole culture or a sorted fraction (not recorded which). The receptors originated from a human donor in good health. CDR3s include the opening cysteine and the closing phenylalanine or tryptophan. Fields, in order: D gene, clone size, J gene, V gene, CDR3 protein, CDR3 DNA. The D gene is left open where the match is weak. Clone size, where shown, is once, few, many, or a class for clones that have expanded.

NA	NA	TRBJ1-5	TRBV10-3	CAISEGQTDQPQHF	TGTGCCATCAGTGAAGGGCAGACCGATCAGCCCCAGCATTTT
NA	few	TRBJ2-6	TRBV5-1	CASKASSGANVLTF	TGCGCCAGCAAGGCAAGCTCTGGGGCCAACGTCCTGACTTTC
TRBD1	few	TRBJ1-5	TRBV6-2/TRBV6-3	CASSDATGVGNQPQHF	TGTGCCAGCAGTGACGCCACAGGGGTTGGTAATCAGCCCCAGCATTTT
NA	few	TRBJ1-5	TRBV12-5	CASQYRKGLDSNQPQHF	TGTGCTAGTCAATACAGAAAGGGGCTCGATAGCAATCAGCCCCAGCATTTT
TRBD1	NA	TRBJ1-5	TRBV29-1	CSALTGDDQPQHF	TGCAGCGCCCTAACAGGGGATGACCAGCCCCAGCATTTT
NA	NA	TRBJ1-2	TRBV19	CASSADGGYGYTF	TGTGCCAGTAGTGCGGACGGGGGATATGGCTACACCTTC
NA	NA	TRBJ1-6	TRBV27	CASSINGSPLHF	TGTGCCAGCAGTATAAACGGTTCACCCCTCCACTTT
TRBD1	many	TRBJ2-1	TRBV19	CASSMGQGVWNEQFF	TGTGCCAGTAGTATGGGTCAGGGGGTCTGGAATGAGCAGTTCTTC
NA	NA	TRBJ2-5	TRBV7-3	CASSFGATPQETQYF	TGTGCCAGCAGCTTTGGGGCTACTCCACAAGAGACCCAGTACTTC
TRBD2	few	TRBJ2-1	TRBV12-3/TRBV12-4	CASRVSGVKNEQFF	TGTGCCAGCAGGGTTAGCGGGGTGAAGAATGAGCAGTTCTTC
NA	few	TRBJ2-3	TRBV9	CASSPGPTDTQYF	TGTGCCAGCAGCCCTGGGCCCACAGATACGCAGTATTTT
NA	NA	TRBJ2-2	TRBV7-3	CASGAFRNTGELFF	TGTGCCAGCGGCGCTTTCAGAAACACCGGGGAGCTGTTTTTT
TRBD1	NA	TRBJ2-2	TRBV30	CASPGQHYTGELFF	TGTGCCTCACCGGGACAGCACTACACCGGGGAGCTGTTTTTT
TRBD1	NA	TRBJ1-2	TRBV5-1	CASGRDRYGYTF	TGCGCCAGCGGCCGGGACAGATATGGTTACACCTTC